This entry features one T cell receptor (beta chain) sequence. The clone's antigen remains unknown. No much larger clone exists at a distance of one base, and base qualities are not known. The record originates from a study of T-cell memory formation after mild COVID-19 (dated by TCRdb to the early 2020s). Background for the entire study: Most TCR sequence clusters were specific to one of the two donors. In two donors, T-cell clones that expanded and contracted after mild COVID-19 were tracked by sequencing TCRalpha and TCRbeta repertoires over time. The cohort was made up of two young adult volunteers, one female and one male, who were previously healthy.

PBMCs were isolated by Ficoll-Paque density gradient centrifugation. The CDR3 contains 17 residues, cysteine and phenylalanine counted. CDR3 DNA is the only sequence kept; it has 51 bases, read in frame from the first base. Relative to germline, V is 1 base shorter and J is 0 bases shorter, with 14 bases between their ends. CDR1 SGHRS and CDR2 YFSETQ are derived from the germline V gene. Broad study findings and their caveats: SARS-CoV-2 specificity was not confirmed for the second-wave clones peaking on day 37. Clones contracting from day 15 to 85 had balanced CD4/CD8 phenotypes, while a second wave expanding from day 15 to 37 was biased towards CD4+. Some responding clones were detected in pre-infection memory, suggesting pre-existing cross-reactive memory T cells joined the SARS-CoV-2 response. The study included only a couple of mild cases, and larger cohorts that include severe cases with pre-infection samples were judged to be necessary. Contracting CD4+ clones were located mainly in the CM and EM memory subsets, whereas CD8+ clones were found to be enriched in EMRA.

Sequencing was performed on an Illumina NovaSeq 6000. cDNA libraries for TCRalpha and TCRbeta were prepared by 5'RACE using constant-segment primers, with sample barcodes and unique molecular identifiers added. RNA was extracted from every sample with Trizol reagent. Library amplification was performed in two PCR steps, and a second sample barcode and Illumina TruSeq adapters were introduced in the second step. The libraries were sequenced on an Illumina NovaSeq using 2 x 150 bp paired-end reads. As for the original processing: Demultiplexing of reads and collapsing into UMI-guided consensus sequences were performed with migec v1.2.7. Using mixcr v2.1.11, UMI consensuses were aligned to TRA and TRB V and J templates and then assembled into clonotypes. A clonotype was counted as expanded or contracted only if both edgeR and NoisET called the change significant, with noise models trained on biological replicates. For edgeR calls, the cutoffs were a false discovery rate-adjusted p below 0.01 and a log2 fold-change threshold of 1. As an exploratory analysis of dynamics, max-normalized trajectories of the 1000 most abundant clonotypes were examined with PCA combined with hierarchical clustering. Each responding clone was given a CD4 or CD8 phenotype based on the CD4+ and CD8+ repertoires, which had been sequenced separately. TCRdb redid the processing of the public reads, applying fastp at Q25 and MiXCR, and retained in-frame beta chains. Every entry covers one CDR3 protein and lists the most common genes and DNA from its rows. What appears here as the V and J calls and clone size reflects TCRdb's work, not the paper's. In all, the sample holds fewer than 650,000 distinct CDR3 sequences, and about 20% of those were seen once. The top ten clones comprise approximately 8% of the sample.

The chain couples TRBV5-1 to TRBJ1-3; TRBD1 could be the D gene, as 5 bases match. The source of this sequence is an adult woman who had mild COVID-19 (a few samples of this study predate the infection). The sample titles of this study are shuffled in the database, so cell type and time point are left out; the donor was told from shared clones. The sequenced material came from PBMCs or a T cell subset sorted from them (not recorded which). The DNA sequence is given as TGCGCCAGCAGCTTGAATGTTGGGGCCACCTCTGGAAACACCATATATTTT. It codes for CASSLNVGATSGNTIYF.